This T cell receptor (beta chain) emerged from a study of technical replicates of blood from a handful of donors. CDR3 length equals 14 residues. Germline trimming cut 4 bases from V and 2 bases from J; bases unmatched to any gene: 5. The germline gives CDR1 SGDLS, CDR2 YYNGEE. This clone was observed once. The data were produced by immunoSEQ multiplex PCR, yet TCRdb's version contains in-frame clones alone and is incomplete. The sample carries around 13,000 clones, approximately 86% recorded once. This clonotype originated in a human donor in good health. The sequencing input was PBMCs. The chain has TRBV9 and TRBJ1-1; 7 positions match TRBD1. The CDR3 sequence is CASSSDRANTEAFF. CDR3 in DNA: TGTGCCAGCAGCTCAGACAGGGCCAACACTGAAGCTTTCTTT. The full variable domain, in which reference TRBV9 and TRBJ1-1 provide the parts outside the CDR3, is DSGVTQTPKHLITATGQRVTLRCSPRSGDLSVYWYQQSLDQGLQFLIQYYNGEERAKGNILERFSAQQFPDLHSELNLSSLELGDSALYFCASSSDRANTEAFFGQGTRLTVV.